This passage covers 20 T cell receptor beta chains from one sample sequenced in a study of blood T cell repertoires in COVID-19. Assay used: immunoSEQ multiplex PCR; TCRdb lists only in-frame clones, some missing. The sample includes roughly 250,000 clones, approximately 90% of them seen just once. Sequencing was performed on peripheral blood. These receptors were obtained from a woman aged 40 to 50 who had recovered from COVID-19.

The table lists this clone with a few counts. The CDR3 spells CASNRDRGSEQYF. The CDR3 coding sequence is TGTGCCAGCAATCGGGACAGGGGTTCCGAGCAGTACTTC. The chain has TRBV2 and TRBJ2-7; 10 bases are shared with TRBD1. The CDR3 totals 13 residues. Germline loops: CDR1 SNHLY, CDR2 FYNNEI. Germline trimming cut 7 bases from V and 6 bases from J; bases unmatched to any gene: 6.

CDR3: CASSEGARGAASYGYTF. Here the CDR3 DNA reads TGTGCCAGCAGCGAGGGGGCGCGGGGGGCCGCTAGCTATGGCTACACCTTC. This chain connects TRBV9 to TRBJ1-2; 7 bases fit TRBD1. V shed 3 bases and J 4 bases; nucleotides not matched to a gene: 15. Germline CDR1 reads SGDLS; CDR2 reads YYNGEE. This CDR3 spans 17 amino acids.

This chain uses TRBV24-1 with TRBJ2-1; 16 bases are shared with TRBD2. CDR3 length equals 24 residues. The J segment lost 0 bases and the V segment lost 5 bases, leaving 21 bases of the junction unmatched. Per the germline V gene, CDR1 is KGHDR and CDR2 is SFDVKD. CDR3 DNA: TGTGCCACCAGTGCCTCTGGGGGACTAGCGGGAGGGCCGCGGTCCCATAGCTCCTACAATGAGCAGTTCTTC. Amino acids: CATSASGGLAGGPRSHSSYNEQFF.

The rearrangement uses TRBV30 and TRBJ2-3, with 9 bases identical to TRBD1. In germline, CDR1 is GTSNPN, CDR2 SVGIG (reference sequence). The V gene end was trimmed by 3 bases and the J gene end by 4 bases; junction bases not matched to a gene: 2. CDR3 length equals 13 residues. The CDR3 DNA follows: TGTGCCTGGAGGGGGGACAGGGCAGATACGCAGTATTTT. Translating gives CAWRGDRADTQYF.

Worth noting for this clone: Other DNA sequences of this sample code for an identical CDR3. The genes are TRBV12-3 or TRBV12-4 and TRBJ2-7; 9 bases fit TRBD2. Trimming took 6 bases from V and 3 from J; bases not matched to a gene: 3. The CDR3 has 13 residues. This chain's CDR3 is CASRTSGRYEQYF. The CDR3 DNA reads as TGTGCCAGCAGGACTAGCGGACGCTACGAGCAGTACTTC.

The rearrangement links TRBV30 to TRBJ1-5; no definite D call. The CDR3 length is 13 residues. Deletions cut 0 bases from V and 9 bases from J, with 12 bases between. Germline CDR1 and CDR2: GTSNPN and SVGIG (reference sequence). This CDR3 is CAWSVAGRGPQHF. In DNA, the CDR3 is TGTGCCTGGAGTGTGGCAGGCCGTGGGCCCCAGCATTTT.

This chain links TRBV6-2 or TRBV6-3 with TRBJ2-2; 9 nucleotides align to TRBD1. The CDR3 spans 12 residues. V trimming: 6 bases; J trimming: 14 bases; junction bases outside the gene matches: 7. The V gene's germline CDR1 is MNHEY and CDR2 SVGEGT. CDR3 protein: CASSSGTGILFF. The CDR3 DNA sequence: TGTGCCAGCAGCTCCGGGACAGGGATCCTGTTTTTT.

The CDR3 protein is CASSPDSYQETQYF. The CDR3 nucleotides are TGCGCCAGCAGCCCGGACAGTTACCAAGAGACCCAGTACTTC. The rearrangement uses TRBV5-1 and TRBJ2-5, with a tentative D call TRBD1 (6 bases). Trimming stripped 4 bases from V and 0 bases from J, with 10 bases between. This CDR3 has 14 amino acids. Germline values: CDR1 SGHRS, CDR2 YFSETQ.

The chain uses TRBV29-1 and TRBJ2-1; D ambiguous. V lost 8 bases to trimming and J lost 10 bases, with 18 bases between them. CDR3 length: 12 residues. CDR1 and CDR2 (germline): SQVTM, ANQGSEA. The CDR3 DNA reads TGCAGCACCCGCCCCCGGTCTCTCGAGCAGTTCTTC. It is translated as CSTRPRSLEQFF.

The chain employs TRBV19 and TRBJ1-5, with 8 bases matching TRBD1. Germline V gives CDR1 LNHDA, CDR2 SQIVND (reference sequence). The CDR3 has 16 amino acids. V shed 4 bases and J 2 bases; nucleotides not matched to a gene: 7. This CDR3 is CASSTWTGPGNQPQHF. DNA of the CDR3: TGTGCCAGTAGTACCTGGACAGGGCCCGGCAATCAGCCCCAGCATTTT. The full variable domain, rest sourced from reference TRBV19 and TRBJ1-5, is DGGITQSPKYLFRKEGQNVTLSCEQNLNHDAMYWYRQDPGQGLRLIYYSQIVNDFQKGDIAEGYSVSREKKESFPLTVTSAQKNPTAFYLCASSTWTGPGNQPQHFGDGTRLSIL.

The chain joins TRBV25-1 to TRBJ1-2; D perhaps matches TRBD1 (6 bases). Trimming shortened V by 4 bases and J by 1 base, and 16 bases separated the two germline ends. Germline lookup yields CDR1 MGHDK and CDR2 SYGVNS. CDR3 length equals 16 residues. The CDR3 nucleotides are TGTGCCAGCAGTGCTTACGGGACACGTAATAACTATGGCTACACCTTC. Its translation is CASSAYGTRNNYGYTF.

J is TRBJ2-1 and V is TRBV30; 8 nucleotides line up with TRBD2. Looked up from germline, CDR1 is GTSNPN and CDR2 is SVGIG (reference sequence). The CDR3 runs to 16 residues. V gave up 4 bases and J gave up 10 bases; unmatched junction bases: 18. The CDR3 loop reads CAWTGGIAGPATEQFF. CDR3 DNA: TGTGCCTGGACCGGGGGGATAGCGGGACCGGCAACCGAGCAGTTCTTC.

The chain combines TRBV19 with TRBJ2-6; unclear D gene. CDR1 LNHDA and CDR2 SQIVND come from the germline V gene (reference sequence). Trimming removed 3 bases at V and 0 bases at J, with 12 bases between. This CDR3 region has 17 residues. The CDR3 coding sequence is TGTGCCAGTAGTATTTCGACAAAAAGCTCTGGGGCCAACGTCCTGACTTTC. It yields the protein CASSISTKSSGANVLTF.

The rearrangement links TRBV5-4 to TRBJ2-7, with D possibly TRBD2 on 5 matching bases. The CDR3 covers 14 residues. Per the germline V gene, CDR1 is SGHNT and CDR2 is YYREEE (reference sequence). V lost 0 bases and J lost 2, with 9 bases in between. The CDR3 spells CASSLDGLTYEQYV. The CDR3 coding sequence is TGTGCCAGCAGCTTGGACGGACTTACCTACGAGCAGTACGTC.

The chain combines TRBV6-6 with TRBJ2-7; D may be TRBD2 (6 bases). This CDR3 spans 13 amino acids. The V end was cut by 7 bases, the J end by 2 bases, with 12 bases between. Germline CDR1 MNHNY, CDR2 SVGAGI (reference sequence). The DNA of the CDR3 is TGTGCCAGCACCCACGGGAGCGCCTACGAGCAGTACTTC. This translates into CASTHGSAYEQYF.

This clone was counted a single time. This chain joins TRBV5-6 and TRBJ1-1; TRBD1 matches at 9 bases. V shed 0 bases and J 6 bases; nucleotides not matched to a gene: 9. Looked up from germline, CDR1 is SGHDT and CDR2 is YYEEEE. The length of the CDR3 is 16 residues. The CDR3 protein is CASSLGPGQGRPEAFF. As DNA, the CDR3 is TGTGCCAGCAGCTTGGGGCCGGGACAGGGCAGGCCTGAAGCTTTCTTT.

The sample holds one count of this clone. This CDR3 reads CSASSPARDSKHF. DNA for the CDR3: TGCAGTGCTAGTTCCCCGGCCCGGGACAGCAAGCATTTT. The chain carries TRBV20-1 and TRBJ1-5; TRBD1 matches 7 bases. The germline CDR1 and CDR2 sequences are DFQATT and SNEGSKA (reference sequence). The CDR3 runs to 13 residues. After removal of 3 bases from V and 14 bases from J, the junction contained 13 bases not matched to a gene.

Only a few counts were recorded for this clone. The J gene is TRBJ2-7, the V gene TRBV6-5, with 7 bases identical to TRBD2. Germline V gene data show CDR1 as MNHEY and CDR2 as SVGAGI. V gave up 6 bases and J gave up 2 bases; unmatched junction bases: 7. The CDR3 loop spans 14 amino acids. The CDR3 DNA sequence: TGTGCCAGCAGCCCCGATGGGAGGGCCTACGAGCAGTACTTC. Translation: CASSPDGRAYEQYF.

This chain uses TRBV18 with TRBJ2-6; D gene uncertain. The V and J ends lost 3 bases and 4 bases respectively, with 4 bases between them. Germline V gene lookup returns CDR1 KGHSH and CDR2 LQKENI. This CDR3 has 13 residues. CDR3 protein: CASSPGGANVLTF. The CDR3 DNA sequence: TGTGCCAGCTCACCGGGCGGGGCCAACGTCCTGACTTTC.

V usage is TRBV24-1 and J usage is TRBJ2-1; 15 nucleotides line up with TRBD2. J was trimmed by 3 bases and V by 0 bases; bases with no gene match: 5. The V gene's germline CDR1 is KGHDR and CDR2 SFDVKD. The CDR3 runs to 19 residues. Here the CDR3 reads CATSDLGTSGRYFYNEQFF. As DNA, the CDR3 is TGTGCCACCAGTGATTTGGGGACTAGCGGGAGGTATTTCTACAATGAGCAGTTCTTC.